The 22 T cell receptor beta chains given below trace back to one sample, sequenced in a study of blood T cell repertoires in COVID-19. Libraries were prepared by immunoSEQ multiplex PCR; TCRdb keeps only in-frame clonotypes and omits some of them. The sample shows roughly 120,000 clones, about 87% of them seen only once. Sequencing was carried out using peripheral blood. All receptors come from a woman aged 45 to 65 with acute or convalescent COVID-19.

CDR3 coding DNA: TGTGCCAGCAGCTTAGGGGTGGCGGGGGACATTCAGTACTTC. It translates to CASSLGVAGDIQYF. The rearrangement uses TRBV7-2 and TRBJ2-4, with 7 bases matching TRBD2. The CDR3 is 14 amino acids. The J segment lost 8 bases and the V segment lost 1 base, leaving 5 bases of the junction unmatched. Germline-derived CDR1 and CDR2 are SGHTA and FQGNSA.

This chain's CDR3 is CASSQPGTGTYEQYF. The CDR3 DNA is TGTGCCAGTAGTCAACCCGGGACAGGGACCTACGAGCAGTACTTC. The rearrangement joins TRBV19 to TRBJ2-7, with 9 bases lining up with TRBD1. The CDR3 spans 15 residues. V lost 5 bases to trimming and J lost 2 bases; unmatched junction nucleotides: 7. CDR1 LNHDA and CDR2 SQIVND come from the germline V gene (reference sequence).

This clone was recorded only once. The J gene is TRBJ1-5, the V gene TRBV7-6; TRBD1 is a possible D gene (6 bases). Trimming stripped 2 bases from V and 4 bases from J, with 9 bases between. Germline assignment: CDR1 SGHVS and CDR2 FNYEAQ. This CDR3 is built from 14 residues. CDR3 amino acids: CASSLQQGNQPQHF. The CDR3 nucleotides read TGTGCCAGCAGCTTACAACAGGGTAATCAGCCCCAGCATTTT.

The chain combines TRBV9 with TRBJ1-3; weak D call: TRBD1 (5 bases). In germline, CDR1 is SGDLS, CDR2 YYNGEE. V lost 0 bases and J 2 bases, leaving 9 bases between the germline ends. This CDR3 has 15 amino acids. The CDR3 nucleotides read TGTGCCAGCAGCGTAGGCAGGGCCACTGGAAACACCATATATTTT. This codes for CASSVGRATGNTIYF.

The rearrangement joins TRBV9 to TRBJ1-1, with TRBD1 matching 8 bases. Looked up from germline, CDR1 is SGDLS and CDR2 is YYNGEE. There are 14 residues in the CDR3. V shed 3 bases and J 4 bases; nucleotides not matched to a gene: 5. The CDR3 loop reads CASSETGDSTEAFF. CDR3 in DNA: TGTGCCAGCAGCGAGACAGGGGATAGCACTGAAGCTTTCTTT. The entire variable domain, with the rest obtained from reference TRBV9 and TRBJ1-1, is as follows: DSGVTQTPKHLITATGQRVTLRCSPRSGDLSVYWYQQSLDQGLQFLIQYYNGEERAKGNILERFSAQQFPDLHSELNLSSLELGDSALYFCASSETGDSTEAFFGQGTRLTVV.

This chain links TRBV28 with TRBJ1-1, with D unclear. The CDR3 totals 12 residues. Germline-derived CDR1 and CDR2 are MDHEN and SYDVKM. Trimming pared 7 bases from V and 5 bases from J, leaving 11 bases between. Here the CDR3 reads CASNPRETEAFF. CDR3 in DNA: TGTGCCAGCAACCCCCGCGAAACTGAAGCTTTCTTT.

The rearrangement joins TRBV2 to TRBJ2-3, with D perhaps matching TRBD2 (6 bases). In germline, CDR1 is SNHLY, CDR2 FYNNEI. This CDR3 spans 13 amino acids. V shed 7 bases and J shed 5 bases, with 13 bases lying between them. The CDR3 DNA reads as TGTGCCAGCACTCAGATGGGGGGAGATACGCAGTATTTT. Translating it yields CASTQMGGDTQYF. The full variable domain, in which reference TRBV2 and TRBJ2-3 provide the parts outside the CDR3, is EPEVTQTPSHQVTQMGQEVILRCVPISNHLYFYWYRQILGQKVEFLVSFYNNEISEKSEIFDDQFSVERPDGSNFTLKIRSTKLEDSAMYFCASTQMGGDTQYFGPGTRLTVL.

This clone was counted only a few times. CDR3 sequence: CASSRDIGYTF. For the CDR3, the DNA is TGTGCCAGCAGCCGAGACATCGGCTACACCTTC. This sequence joins TRBV7-9 and TRBJ1-2; D remains ambiguous. V lost 5 bases, J lost 8 bases, and 9 bases lay in between. CDR1 SEHNR and CDR2 FQNEAQ come from the germline V gene (reference sequence). CDR3 length equals 11 residues.

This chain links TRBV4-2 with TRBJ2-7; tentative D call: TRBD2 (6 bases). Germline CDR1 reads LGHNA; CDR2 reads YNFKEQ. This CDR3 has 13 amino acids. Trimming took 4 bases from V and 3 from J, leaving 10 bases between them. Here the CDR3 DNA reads TGTGCCAGCAGCCCCCCCGGGAGCTACGAGCAGTACTTC. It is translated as CASSPPGSYEQYF.

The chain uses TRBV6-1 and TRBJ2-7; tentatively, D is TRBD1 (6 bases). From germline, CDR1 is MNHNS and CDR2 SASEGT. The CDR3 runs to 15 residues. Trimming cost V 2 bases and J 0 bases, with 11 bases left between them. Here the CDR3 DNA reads TGTGCCAGCAGTGAAACTGGACAGATCTCCTACGAGCAGTACTTC. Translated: CASSETGQISYEQYF.

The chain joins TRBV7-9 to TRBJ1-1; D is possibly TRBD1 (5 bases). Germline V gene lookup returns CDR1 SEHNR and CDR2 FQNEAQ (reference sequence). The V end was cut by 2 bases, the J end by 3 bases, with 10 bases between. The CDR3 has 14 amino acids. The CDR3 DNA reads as TGTGCCAGCAGCTTATTTACGGGGGACACTGAAGCTTTCTTT. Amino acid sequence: CASSLFTGDTEAFF.

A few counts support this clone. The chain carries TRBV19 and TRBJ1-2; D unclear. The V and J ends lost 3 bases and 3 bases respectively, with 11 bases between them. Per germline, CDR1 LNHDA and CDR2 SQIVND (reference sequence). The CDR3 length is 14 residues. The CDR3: CASSIFRGHYGYTF. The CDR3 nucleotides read TGTGCCAGTAGTATCTTCCGCGGCCACTATGGCTACACCTTC.

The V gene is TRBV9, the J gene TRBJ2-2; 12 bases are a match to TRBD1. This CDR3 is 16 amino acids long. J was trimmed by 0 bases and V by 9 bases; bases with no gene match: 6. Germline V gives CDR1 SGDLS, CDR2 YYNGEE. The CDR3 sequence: CATGQGAYSNTGELFF. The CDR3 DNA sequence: TGTGCCACGGGACAGGGGGCCTACTCGAACACCGGGGAGCTGTTTTTT.

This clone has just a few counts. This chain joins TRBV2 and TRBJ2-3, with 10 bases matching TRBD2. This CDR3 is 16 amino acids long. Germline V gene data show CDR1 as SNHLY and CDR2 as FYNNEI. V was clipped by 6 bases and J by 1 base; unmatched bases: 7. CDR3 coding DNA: TGTGCCAGCAGGGCGGGAGGACTAGCGGGCACAGATACGCAGTATTTT. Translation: CASRAGGLAGTDTQYF. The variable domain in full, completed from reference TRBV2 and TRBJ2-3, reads EPEVTQTPSHQVTQMGQEVILRCVPISNHLYFYWYRQILGQKVEFLVSFYNNEISEKSEIFDDQFSVERPDGSNFTLKIRSTKLEDSAMYFCASRAGGLAGTDTQYFGPGTRLTVL.

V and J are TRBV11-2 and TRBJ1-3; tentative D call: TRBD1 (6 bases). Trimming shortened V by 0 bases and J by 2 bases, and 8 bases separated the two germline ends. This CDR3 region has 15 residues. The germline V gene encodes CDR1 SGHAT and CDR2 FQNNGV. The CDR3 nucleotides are TGTGCCAGCAGCTTAGAAACAGGGACTGGAAACACCATATATTTT. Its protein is CASSLETGTGNTIYF.

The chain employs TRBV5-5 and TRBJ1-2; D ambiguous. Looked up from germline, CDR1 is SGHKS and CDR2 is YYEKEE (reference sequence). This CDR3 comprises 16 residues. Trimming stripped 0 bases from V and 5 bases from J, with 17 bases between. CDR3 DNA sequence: TGTGCCAGCAGCTTGGTTGATTCGGCGGGTCCTTATGGCTACACCTTC. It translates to CASSLVDSAGPYGYTF.

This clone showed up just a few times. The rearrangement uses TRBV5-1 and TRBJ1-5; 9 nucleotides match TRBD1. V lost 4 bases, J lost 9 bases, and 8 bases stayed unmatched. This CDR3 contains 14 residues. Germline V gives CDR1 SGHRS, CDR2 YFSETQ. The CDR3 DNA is TGCGCCAGCAGCCCCCGGACAGGGGACGGGCCCCAGCATTTT. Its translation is CASSPRTGDGPQHF.

The CDR3 reads CASALRGMDNSPLHF. In DNA form, the CDR3 reads TGTGCCAGCGCCCTACGAGGGATGGATAATTCACCCCTCCACTTT. The chain carries TRBV27 and TRBJ1-6; D remains ambiguous. The length of the CDR3 is 15 residues. Per germline, CDR1 MNHEY and CDR2 SMNVEV (reference sequence). V lost 8 bases and J 5 bases, leaving 16 bases between the germline ends.

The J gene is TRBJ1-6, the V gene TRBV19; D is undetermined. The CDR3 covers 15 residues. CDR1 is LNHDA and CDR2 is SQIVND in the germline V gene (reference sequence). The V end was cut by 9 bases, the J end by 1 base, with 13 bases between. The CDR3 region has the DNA TGTGCCAGCAACTTAGGAGGGTCCTATAATTCACCCCTCCACTTT. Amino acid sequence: CASNLGGSYNSPLHF.

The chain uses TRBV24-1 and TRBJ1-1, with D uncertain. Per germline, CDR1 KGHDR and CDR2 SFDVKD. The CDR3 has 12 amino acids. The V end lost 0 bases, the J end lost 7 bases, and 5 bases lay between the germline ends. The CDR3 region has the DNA TGTGCCACCAGTGATTTGCGGGGTGAAGCTTTCTTT. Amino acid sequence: CATSDLRGEAFF.

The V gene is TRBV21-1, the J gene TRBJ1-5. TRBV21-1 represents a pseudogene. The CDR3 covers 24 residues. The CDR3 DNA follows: TGTGCCAGCAGCAAAGCGGGAGGGAATGTAAAGTACGCCCAGGTAGATATCCGCAATCAGCCCCAGCATTTT. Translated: CASSKAGGNVKYAQVDIRNQPQHF.

The CDR3 is CASSLVAGGPGEQYF. The CDR3 DNA follows: TGCGCCAGCAGCTTGGTAGCGGGGGGGCCGGGAGAGCAGTACTTC. The chain joins TRBV5-1 to TRBJ2-7; TRBD2 matches at 11 bases. Germline values: CDR1 SGHRS, CDR2 YFSETQ. V dropped 0 bases and J dropped 7; count of bases not matched to a gene: 6. The CDR3 has 15 amino acids. Drawing the rest from reference TRBV5-1 and TRBJ2-7, the complete variable domain is KAGVTQTPRYLIKTRGQQVTLSCSPISGHRSVSWYQQTPGQGLQFLFEYFSETQRNKGNFPGRFSGRQFSNSRSEMNVSTLELGDSALYLCASSLVAGGPGEQYFGPGTRLTVT.